The sample holds a few counts of the clone carrying this TCR beta chain. The antigen is undetermined. These data originate in a study of response to subunit inactivated influenza vaccine. Study-wide points: The authors proposed limited new T cell recruitment per seasonal influenza vaccination.

TCRdb called the RT-PCR reads again in MiXCR, with one record for every CDR3 protein. Of around 190,000 distinct CDR3 sequences listed, 7.5% to 10% were seen once; the top ten hold roughly a tenth. The V end lost 1 base, the J end lost 6 bases, and 8 bases lay between the germline ends. The CDR3 runs to 13 residues. Germline V gene lookup returns CDR1 SGHTA and CDR2 FQGTGA. J is TRBJ2-3 and V is TRBV7-3, with D hard to call. Sequenced material: non-naive T cells sorted from PBMCs, taken on the day of vaccination. The sequence was collected from a man aged 45-65 years who received an inactivated influenza vaccine. In DNA, the CDR3 is TGTGCCAGCAGCTTAAAGTCACAGGATACGCAGTATTTT. This gives the protein CASSLKSQDTQYF.